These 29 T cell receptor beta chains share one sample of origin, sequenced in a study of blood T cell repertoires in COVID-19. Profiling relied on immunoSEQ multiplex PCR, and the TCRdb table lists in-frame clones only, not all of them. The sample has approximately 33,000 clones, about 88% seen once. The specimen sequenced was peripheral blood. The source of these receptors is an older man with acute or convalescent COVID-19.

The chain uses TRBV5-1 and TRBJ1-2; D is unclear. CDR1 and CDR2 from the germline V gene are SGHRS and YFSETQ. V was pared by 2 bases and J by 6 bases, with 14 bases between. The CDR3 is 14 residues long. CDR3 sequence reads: CASSFTPGYDGYTF. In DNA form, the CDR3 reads TGCGCCAGCAGCTTCACTCCGGGATATGATGGCTACACCTTC.

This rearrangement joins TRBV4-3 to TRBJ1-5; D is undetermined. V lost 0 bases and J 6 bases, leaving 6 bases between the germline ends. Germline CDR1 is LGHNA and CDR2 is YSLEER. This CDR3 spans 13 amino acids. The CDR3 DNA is TGCGCCAGCAGCCAAGATCTCCTTCAGCCCCAGCATTTT. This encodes CASSQDLLQPQHF.

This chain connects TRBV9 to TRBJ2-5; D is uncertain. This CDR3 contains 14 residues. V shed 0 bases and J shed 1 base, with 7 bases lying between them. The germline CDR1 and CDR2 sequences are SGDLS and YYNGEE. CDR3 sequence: CASSVVPVQETQYF. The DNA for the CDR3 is TGTGCCAGCAGCGTAGTCCCGGTCCAAGAGACCCAGTACTTC.

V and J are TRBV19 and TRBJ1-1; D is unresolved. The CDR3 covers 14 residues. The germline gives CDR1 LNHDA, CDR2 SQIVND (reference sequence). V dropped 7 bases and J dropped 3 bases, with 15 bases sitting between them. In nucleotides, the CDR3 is TGTGCCAGTATGAAGAGGAGCCCAGACACTGAAGCTTTCTTT. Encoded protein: CASMKRSPDTEAFF.

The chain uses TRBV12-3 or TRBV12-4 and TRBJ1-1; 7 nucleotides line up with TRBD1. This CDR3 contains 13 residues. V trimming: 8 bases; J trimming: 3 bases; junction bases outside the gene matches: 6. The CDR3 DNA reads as TGTGCCAGCGACGACAGGGAGGACACTGAAGCTTTCTTT. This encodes CASDDREDTEAFF.

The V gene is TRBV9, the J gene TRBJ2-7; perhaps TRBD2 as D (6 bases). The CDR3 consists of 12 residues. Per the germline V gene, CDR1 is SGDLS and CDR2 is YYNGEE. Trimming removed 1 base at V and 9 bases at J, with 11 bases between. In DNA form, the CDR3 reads TGTGCCAGCAGCGTATCGGGAGCCGCGCAGTACTTC. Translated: CASSVSGAAQYF.

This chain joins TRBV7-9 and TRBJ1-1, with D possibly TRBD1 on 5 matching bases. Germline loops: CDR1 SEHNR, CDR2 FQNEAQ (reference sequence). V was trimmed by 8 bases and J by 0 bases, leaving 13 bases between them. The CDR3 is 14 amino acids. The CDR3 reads CASLTAGLNTEAFF. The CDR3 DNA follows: TGTGCCAGCCTTACGGCAGGGCTGAACACTGAAGCTTTCTTT.

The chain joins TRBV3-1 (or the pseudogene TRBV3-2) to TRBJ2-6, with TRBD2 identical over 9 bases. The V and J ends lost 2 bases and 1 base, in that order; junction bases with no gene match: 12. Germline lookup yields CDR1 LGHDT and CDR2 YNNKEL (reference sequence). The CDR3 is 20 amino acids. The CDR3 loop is CASSQISSGGLVSGANVLTF. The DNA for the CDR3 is TGTGCCAGCAGCCAAATTTCCAGCGGGGGGCTAGTATCTGGGGCCAACGTCCTGACTTTC.

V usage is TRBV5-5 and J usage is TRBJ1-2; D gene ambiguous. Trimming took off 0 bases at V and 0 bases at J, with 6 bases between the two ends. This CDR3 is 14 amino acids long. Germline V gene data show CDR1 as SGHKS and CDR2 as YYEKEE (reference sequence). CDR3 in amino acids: CASSLDRANYGYTF. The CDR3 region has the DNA TGTGCCAGCAGCTTGGACAGAGCTAACTATGGCTACACCTTC.

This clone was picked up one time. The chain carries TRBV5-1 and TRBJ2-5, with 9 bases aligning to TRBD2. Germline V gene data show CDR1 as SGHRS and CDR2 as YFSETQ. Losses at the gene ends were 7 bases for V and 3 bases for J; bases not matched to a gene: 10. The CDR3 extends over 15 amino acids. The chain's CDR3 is CASVPGLADKETQYF. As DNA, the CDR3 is TGCGCCAGCGTTCCGGGACTAGCCGACAAAGAGACCCAGTACTTC.

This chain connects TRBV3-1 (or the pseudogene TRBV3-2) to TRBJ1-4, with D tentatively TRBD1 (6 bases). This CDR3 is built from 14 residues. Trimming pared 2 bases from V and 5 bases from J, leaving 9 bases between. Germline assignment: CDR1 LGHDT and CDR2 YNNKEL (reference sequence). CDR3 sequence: CASSQRGNNEKLFF. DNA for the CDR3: TGTGCCAGCAGCCAAAGGGGGAACAATGAAAAACTGTTTTTT.

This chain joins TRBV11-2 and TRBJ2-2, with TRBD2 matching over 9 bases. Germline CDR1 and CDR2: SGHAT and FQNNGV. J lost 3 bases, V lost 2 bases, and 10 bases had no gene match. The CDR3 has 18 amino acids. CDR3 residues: CASSLPLGSGSDTGELFF. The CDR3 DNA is TGTGCCAGCAGCTTACCCTTGGGTAGCGGGAGCGACACCGGGGAGCTGTTTTTT.

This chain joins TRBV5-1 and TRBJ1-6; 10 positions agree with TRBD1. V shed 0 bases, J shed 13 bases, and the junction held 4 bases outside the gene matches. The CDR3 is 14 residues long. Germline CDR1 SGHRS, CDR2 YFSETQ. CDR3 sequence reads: CASSLEDRGAPLHF. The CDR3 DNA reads TGCGCCAGCAGCTTGGAGGACAGGGGGGCCCCCCTCCACTTT.

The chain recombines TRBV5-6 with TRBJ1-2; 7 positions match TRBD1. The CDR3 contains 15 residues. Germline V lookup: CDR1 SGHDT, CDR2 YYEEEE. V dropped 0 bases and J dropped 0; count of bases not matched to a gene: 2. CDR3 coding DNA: TGTGCCAGCAGCTTGGTGACAGGGCCTAACTATGGCTACACCTTC. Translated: CASSLVTGPNYGYTF. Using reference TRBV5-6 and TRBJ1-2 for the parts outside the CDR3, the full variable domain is DAGVTQSPTHLIKTRGQQVTLRCSPKSGHDTVSWYQQALGQGPQFIFQYYEEEERQRGNFPDRFSGHQFPNYSSELNVNALLLGDSALYLCASSLVTGPNYGYTFGSGTRLTVV.

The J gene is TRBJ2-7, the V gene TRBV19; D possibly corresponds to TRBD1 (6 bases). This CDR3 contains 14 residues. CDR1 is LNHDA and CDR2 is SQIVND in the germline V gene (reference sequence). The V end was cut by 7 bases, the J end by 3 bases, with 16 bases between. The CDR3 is CASNNPDSLYEQYF. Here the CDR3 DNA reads TGTGCCAGTAACAACCCGGACAGCCTCTACGAGCAGTACTTC.

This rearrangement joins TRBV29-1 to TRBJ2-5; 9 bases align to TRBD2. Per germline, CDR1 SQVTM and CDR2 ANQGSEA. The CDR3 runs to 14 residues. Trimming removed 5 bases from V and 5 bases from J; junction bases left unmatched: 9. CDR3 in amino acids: CSVSTSGEGETQYF. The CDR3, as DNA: TGCAGCGTTTCGACTAGCGGAGAGGGGGAGACCCAGTACTTC. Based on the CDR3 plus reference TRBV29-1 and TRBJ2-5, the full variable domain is SAVISQKPSRDICQRGTSLTIQCQVDSQVTMMFWYRQQPGQSLTLIATANQGSEATYESGFVIDKFPISRPNLTFSTLTVSNMSPEDSSIYLCSVSTSGEGETQYFGPGTRLLVL.

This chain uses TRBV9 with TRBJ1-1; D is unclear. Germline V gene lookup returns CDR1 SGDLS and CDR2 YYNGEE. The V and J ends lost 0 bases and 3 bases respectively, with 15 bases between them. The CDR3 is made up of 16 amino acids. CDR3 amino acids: CASSVGIRSGDTEAFF. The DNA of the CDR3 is TGTGCCAGCAGCGTAGGTATCAGGAGCGGGGACACTGAAGCTTTCTTT.

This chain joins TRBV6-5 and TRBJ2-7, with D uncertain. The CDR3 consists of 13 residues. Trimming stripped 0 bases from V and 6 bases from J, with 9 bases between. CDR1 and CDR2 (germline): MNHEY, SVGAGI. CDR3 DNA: TGTGCCAGCAGTTACTCGAGTGGGCTCGAGCAGTACTTC. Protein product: CASSYSSGLEQYF.

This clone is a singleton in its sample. The CDR3 DNA sequence: TGTGCCAGCAGCTTAGTGGAGGCATTCGCGAACACCGGGGAGCTGTTTTTT. It is translated as CASSLVEAFANTGELFF. The J gene is TRBJ2-2, the V gene TRBV11-2; possibly TRBD2 for D (5 bases). In germline, CDR1 is SGHAT, CDR2 FQNNGV. V was clipped by 1 base and J by 0 bases, with 12 bases between them. The CDR3 sequence is 17 residues long.

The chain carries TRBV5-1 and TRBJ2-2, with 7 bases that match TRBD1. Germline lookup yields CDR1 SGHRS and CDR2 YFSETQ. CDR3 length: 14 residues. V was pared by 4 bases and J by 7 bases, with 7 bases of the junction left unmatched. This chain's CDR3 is CASSPGQFIGELFF. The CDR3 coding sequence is TGCGCCAGCAGCCCGGGACAGTTCATCGGGGAGCTGTTTTTT. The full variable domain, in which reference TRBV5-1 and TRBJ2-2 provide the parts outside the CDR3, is KAGVTQTPRYLIKTRGQQVTLSCSPISGHRSVSWYQQTPGQGLQFLFEYFSETQRNKGNFPGRFSGRQFSNSRSEMNVSTLELGDSALYLCASSPGQFIGELFFGEGSRLTVL.

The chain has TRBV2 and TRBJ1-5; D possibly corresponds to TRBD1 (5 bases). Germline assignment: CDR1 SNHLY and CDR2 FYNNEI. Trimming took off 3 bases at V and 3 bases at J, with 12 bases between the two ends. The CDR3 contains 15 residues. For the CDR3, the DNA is TGTGCCAGCAGTGACCAGGGAGGAAACAATCAGCCCCAGCATTTT. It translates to CASSDQGGNNQPQHF.

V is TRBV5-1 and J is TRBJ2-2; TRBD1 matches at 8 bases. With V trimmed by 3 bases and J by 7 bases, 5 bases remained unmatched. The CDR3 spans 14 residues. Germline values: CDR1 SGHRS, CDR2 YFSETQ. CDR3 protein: CASSSQGAVGELFF. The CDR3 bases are TGCGCCAGCAGCTCGCAGGGGGCGGTCGGGGAGCTGTTTTTT.

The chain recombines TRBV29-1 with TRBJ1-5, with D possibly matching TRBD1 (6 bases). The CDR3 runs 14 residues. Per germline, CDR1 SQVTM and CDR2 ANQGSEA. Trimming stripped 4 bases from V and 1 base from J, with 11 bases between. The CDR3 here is CSVAFGQSNQPQHF. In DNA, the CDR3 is TGCAGCGTTGCCTTTGGACAGAGCAATCAGCCCCAGCATTTT.

The CDR3 sequence: CASSGARGRNKVENTIYF. In DNA form, the CDR3 reads TGTGCCAGCAGTGGGGCGAGGGGGCGGAATAAAGTGGAAAACACCATATATTTT. The chain combines TRBV25-1 with TRBJ1-3; TRBD1 matches at 7 bases. Trimming removed 4 bases from V and 6 bases from J; junction bases left unmatched: 18. Germline V gene lookup returns CDR1 MGHDK and CDR2 SYGVNS. The CDR3 length is 18 residues.

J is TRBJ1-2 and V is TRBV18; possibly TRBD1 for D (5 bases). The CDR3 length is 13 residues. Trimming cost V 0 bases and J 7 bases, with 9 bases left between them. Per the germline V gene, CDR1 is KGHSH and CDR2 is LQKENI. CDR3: CASSPPRVPGYTF. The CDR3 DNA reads TGTGCCAGCTCACCACCCAGGGTGCCTGGCTACACCTTC.

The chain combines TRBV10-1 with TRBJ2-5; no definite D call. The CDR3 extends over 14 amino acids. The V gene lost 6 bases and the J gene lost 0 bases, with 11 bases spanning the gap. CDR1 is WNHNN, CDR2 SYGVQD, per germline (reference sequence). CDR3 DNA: TGCGCCAGCAGGAGGAGACTGTACCAAGAGACCCAGTACTTC. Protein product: CASRRRLYQETQYF.

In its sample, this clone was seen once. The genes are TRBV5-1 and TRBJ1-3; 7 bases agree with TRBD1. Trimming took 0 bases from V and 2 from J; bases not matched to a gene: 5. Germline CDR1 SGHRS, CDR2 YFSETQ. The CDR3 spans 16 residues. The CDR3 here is CASSLAKGTAGNTIYF. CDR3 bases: TGCGCCAGCAGCTTGGCCAAGGGGACAGCTGGAAACACCATATATTTT.

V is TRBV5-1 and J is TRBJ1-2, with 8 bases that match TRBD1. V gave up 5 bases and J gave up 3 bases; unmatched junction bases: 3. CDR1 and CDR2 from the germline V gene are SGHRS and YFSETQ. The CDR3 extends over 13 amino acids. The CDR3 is CASREDRDYGYTF. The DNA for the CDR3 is TGCGCCAGCAGAGAGGACAGGGACTATGGCTACACCTTC.

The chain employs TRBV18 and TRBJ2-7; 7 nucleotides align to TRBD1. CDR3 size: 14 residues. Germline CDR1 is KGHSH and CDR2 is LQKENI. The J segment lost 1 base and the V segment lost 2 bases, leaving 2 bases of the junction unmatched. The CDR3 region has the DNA TGTGCCAGCTCACCAGGGACAGATTCCTACGAGCAGTACTTC. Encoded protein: CASSPGTDSYEQYF.